Each of the 28 T cell receptor beta chains below was sequenced from the same sample in a study of Tregs in tolerant kidney transplant recipients. Some clones are missing from TCRdb's copy, which holds only in-frame ones; the method was immunoSEQ multiplex PCR. The repertoire has about 110,000 clones, around 89% of them found once; the top ten carry 0.34%. Here the sequenced sample was CD4+ T cells from blood, taken before the transplant. Every receptor here comes from a human donor who received a combined kidney and bone marrow transplant.

CDR3 sequence: CASSQDTASGGYEQYF. DNA for the CDR3: TGCGCCAGCAGCCAAGATACGGCTAGCGGGGGCTACGAGCAGTACTTC. The chain uses TRBV4-1 and TRBJ2-7; 10 bases align to TRBD2. V lost 0 bases, J lost 3 bases, and 5 bases stayed unmatched. This CDR3 contains 16 residues. Germline CDR1 and CDR2: MGHRA and YSYEKL.

The rearrangement joins TRBV30 to TRBJ1-5, with D possibly matching TRBD1 (6 bases). V dropped 0 bases and J dropped 6 bases, with 6 bases sitting between them. The CDR3 has 12 residues. Germline loops: CDR1 GTSNPN, CDR2 SVGIG (reference sequence). This CDR3 reads CAWSVQGQPQHF. The DNA of the CDR3 is TGTGCCTGGAGTGTACAGGGTCAGCCCCAGCATTTT.

The chain has TRBV7-2 and TRBJ2-2; D ambiguous. V was cut by 1 base and J by 5 bases, with 11 bases left in between. Germline values: CDR1 SGHTA, CDR2 FQGNSA. This CDR3 is built from 15 residues. The CDR3: CASSLVAGLTGELFF. CDR3 sequence (DNA): TGTGCCAGCAGCTTAGTGGCAGGTTTAACCGGGGAGCTGTTTTTT.

The chain couples TRBV29-1 to TRBJ2-1; 12 positions match TRBD2. Germline CDR1 is SQVTM and CDR2 is ANQGSEA. The CDR3 length is 15 residues. V lost 7 bases and J lost 2; bases outside the gene matches: 6. For the CDR3, the DNA is TGCAGCGCCCTAGCGGGGGGGTCCCCCTACAATGAGCAGTTCTTC. Translating it yields CSALAGGSPYNEQFF.

This clone was detected only once. The V gene is TRBV6-6, the J gene TRBJ1-1, with D maybe TRBD1 (6 bases). The CDR3 runs 15 residues. V dropped 6 bases and J dropped 3 bases, with 17 bases sitting between them. Germline V gene sequence: CDR1 MNHNY, CDR2 SVGAGI (reference sequence). The CDR3 spells CASSSWGRADTEAFF. CDR3 bases: TGTGCCAGCAGCTCCTGGGGGCGAGCGGACACTGAAGCTTTCTTT.

The chain couples TRBV5-4 to TRBJ2-3; D unclear. With 2 bases removed from V and 3 bases from J, the gap between germline ends came to 7 bases. CDR3 length equals 13 residues. CDR1 is SGHNT and CDR2 is YYREEE in the germline V gene (reference sequence). CDR3 residues: CASSLEQTDTQYF. Here the CDR3 DNA reads TGTGCCAGCAGCTTAGAACAGACAGATACGCAGTATTTT.

J is TRBJ2-3 and V is TRBV5-6; 9 bases fit TRBD1. The germline V gene encodes CDR1 SGHDT and CDR2 YYEEEE. After removal of 4 bases from V and 0 bases from J, the junction contained 6 bases not matched to a gene. This CDR3 is 16 amino acids long. Here the CDR3 DNA reads TGTGCCAGCAGCCGGGGACAGGGTAGGAGCACAGATACGCAGTATTTT. Its protein is CASSRGQGRSTDTQYF.

This clone was recorded only once. The chain uses TRBV6-1 and TRBJ2-5; the D gene is possibly TRBD1 (5 bases). The CDR3 loop spans 13 amino acids. Trimming left V 4 bases short and J 5 bases short, with 11 bases between. Germline lookup yields CDR1 MNHNS and CDR2 SASEGT. CDR3 amino acids: CASSGDSGETQYF. CDR3 sequence (DNA): TGTGCCAGCAGTGGTGACAGTGGGGAGACCCAGTACTTC.

The chain is built from TRBV29-1 and TRBJ2-3, with no clear D. Per the germline V gene, CDR1 is SQVTM and CDR2 is ANQGSEA. V gave up 6 bases and J gave up 0 bases, with 10 bases separating them. There are 13 residues in the CDR3. CDR3 loop: CSVDQASTDTQYF. The CDR3 DNA reads as TGCAGCGTAGATCAAGCTAGCACAGATACGCAGTATTTT.

This sequence joins TRBV20-1 and TRBJ1-2; D gene unclear. With 0 bases removed from V and 8 bases from J, the gap between germline ends came to 4 bases. The CDR3 covers 10 residues. CDR1 is DFQATT, CDR2 SNEGSKA, per germline (reference sequence). The CDR3 coding sequence is TGCAGTGCTAGAGATGAGGGCTACACCTTC. Protein: CSARDEGYTF.

The V gene is TRBV5-1, the J gene TRBJ2-7, with D hard to call. V was cut by 0 bases and J by 9 bases, with 13 bases left in between. Germline-derived CDR1 and CDR2 are SGHRS and YFSETQ. This CDR3 contains 13 residues. CDR3 amino acids: CASSLGQASAQYF. The DNA for the CDR3 is TGCGCCAGCAGCTTGGGGCAGGCTTCGGCGCAGTACTTC.

This rearrangement joins TRBV28 to TRBJ1-2, with TRBD1 matching 8 bases. This CDR3 comprises 14 residues. Germline V gene lookup returns CDR1 MDHEN and CDR2 SYDVKM. J was trimmed by 8 bases and V by 6 bases; bases with no gene match: 11. The DNA for the CDR3 is TGTGCCAGCAGGCCTCGCCCAGGGGGCATGGGCTACACCTTC. Amino acids: CASRPRPGGMGYTF.

As to this clone: The junction and the germline gene differ at one end; a read error may be behind it. The chain links TRBV7-9 to TRBJ1-2, with no clear D. This CDR3 region has 11 residues. Germline V gene sequence: CDR1 SEHNR, CDR2 FQNEAQ (reference sequence). CDR3 residues: CASSLNYGYTF. CDR3 in DNA: TGTGCCAGCAGCCTCAACTACGGCTACACCTTC.

The chain uses TRBV18 and TRBJ1-5; TRBD1 might be the D (5 bases). Germline V gene lookup returns CDR1 KGHSH and CDR2 LQKENI. This CDR3 has 14 amino acids. Trimming stripped 1 base from V and 4 bases from J, with 8 bases between. CDR3 in amino acids: CASSPLPGNQPQHF. CDR3 nucleotides: TGTGCCAGCTCACCACTACCAGGGAATCAGCCCCAGCATTTT.

The chain links TRBV6-5 to TRBJ1-5; 7 bases map to TRBD1. The CDR3 has 13 amino acids. Trimming at V came to 8 bases and at J to 3 bases, leaving 4 bases not matched to a gene. Germline assignment: CDR1 MNHEY and CDR2 SVGAGI. The CDR3 DNA reads as TGTGCCAGCGGACAGGACTACAATCAGCCCCAGCATTTT. Translating gives CASGQDYNQPQHF.

The chain uses TRBV10-3 and TRBJ2-7, with 11 bases matching TRBD2. The germline V gene encodes CDR1 ENHRY and CDR2 SYGVKD. J gave up 1 base and V 2 bases, and 13 bases lay outside the gene matches. The CDR3 runs 19 residues. The CDR3 loop reads CAISEVKLSGRAISYEQYF. The CDR3 nucleotides are TGTGCCATCAGTGAGGTCAAACTTAGCGGGAGGGCTATATCCTACGAGCAGTACTTC.

The rearrangement uses TRBV19 and TRBJ1-1; D is perhaps TRBD1 (5 bases). CDR3 length: 16 amino acids. With 3 bases removed from V and 1 base from J, the gap between germline ends came to 15 bases. Per the germline V gene, CDR1 is LNHDA and CDR2 is SQIVND (reference sequence). Here the CDR3 DNA reads TGTGCCAGTAGTATCAGCCCAAGTCAGGGGAACACTGAAGCTTTCTTT. This codes for CASSISPSQGNTEAFF. Full variable domain (outside the CDR3, taken from reference TRBV19 and TRBJ1-1): DGGITQSPKYLFRKEGQNVTLSCEQNLNHDAMYWYRQDPGQGLRLIYYSQIVNDFQKGDIAEGYSVSREKKESFPLTVTSAQKNPTAFYLCASSISPSQGNTEAFFGQGTRLTVV.

J is TRBJ1-5 and V is TRBV5-4; perhaps TRBD1 as D (5 bases). Between the trimmed V and J ends, which lost 2 bases and 6 bases, there was a span of 12 bases. CDR1 and CDR2 (germline): SGHNT, YYREEE (reference sequence). The CDR3 loop spans 14 amino acids. The DNA for the CDR3 is TGTGCCAGCAGCTTCGGGACCGGGAGTCAGCCCCAGCATTTT. It is translated as CASSFGTGSQPQHF.

This clone was detected a few times. V gene TRBV28 combines with J gene TRBJ2-1; 12 bases fit TRBD2. Trimming at V came to 8 bases and at J to 5 bases, leaving 1 base not matched to a gene. CDR1 is MDHEN, CDR2 SYDVKM, per germline. The CDR3 has 13 amino acids. The CDR3 bases are TGTGCCAGCCGACTAGCGGGGGACAATGAGCAGTTCTTC. This sequence encodes CASRLAGDNEQFF. Full variable domain (remainder filled in from reference TRBV28 and TRBJ2-1): DVKVTQSSRYLVKRTGEKVFLECVQDMDHENMFWYRQDPGLGLRLIYFSYDVKMKEKGDIPEGYSVSREKKERFSLILESASTNQTSMYLCASRLAGDNEQFFGPGTRLTVL.

The chain carries TRBV9 and TRBJ2-3; 7 nucleotides match TRBD2. J was trimmed by 8 bases and V by 4 bases; bases with no gene match: 7. The CDR3 has 13 amino acids. Germline CDR1 is SGDLS and CDR2 is YYNGEE. CDR3 amino acids: CASSPSGGGTQYF. The CDR3, as DNA: TGTGCCAGCAGCCCTTCGGGAGGCGGTACGCAGTATTTT. Combining the CDR3 with reference TRBV9 and TRBJ2-3 gives the whole variable domain DSGVTQTPKHLITATGQRVTLRCSPRSGDLSVYWYQQSLDQGLQFLIQYYNGEERAKGNILERFSAQQFPDLHSELNLSSLELGDSALYFCASSPSGGGTQYFGPGTRLTVL.

The rearrangement joins TRBV11-3 to TRBJ2-5; 10 bases are a match to TRBD2. There are 15 residues in the CDR3. Germline V gene sequence: CDR1 SGHNT, CDR2 YENEEA. Trimming removed 5 bases from V and 3 bases from J; junction bases left unmatched: 6. This CDR3 is CASSPGLAEKETQYF. DNA of the CDR3: TGTGCCAGCAGCCCAGGACTAGCGGAAAAAGAGACCCAGTACTTC.

The chain carries TRBV5-1 and TRBJ1-3, with D unclear. The ends were cut back, 0 bases at V and 9 bases at J, with 13 bases in the middle. This CDR3 has 14 residues. Looked up from germline, CDR1 is SGHRS and CDR2 is YFSETQ. This chain's CDR3 is CASSLGSGSATIYF. CDR3 DNA: TGCGCCAGCAGCTTGGGGTCCGGGTCGGCCACCATATATTTT.

The chain combines TRBV29-1 with TRBJ1-4; 7 bases fit TRBD1. The CDR3 has 13 residues. V shed 2 bases and J 7 bases; nucleotides not matched to a gene: 4. In germline, CDR1 is SQVTM, CDR2 ANQGSEA. CDR3 in DNA: TGCAGCGTTGAAACAGGGGCGAGTGAAAAACTGTTTTTT. Its translation is CSVETGASEKLFF.

The chain employs TRBV19 and TRBJ2-3; 9 nucleotides line up with TRBD1. The V gene's germline CDR1 is LNHDA and CDR2 SQIVND (reference sequence). V shed 5 bases, J shed 0 bases, and the junction held 6 bases outside the gene matches. The CDR3 is 16 residues long. CDR3 amino acids: CASSSLGQGSTDTQYF. CDR3 DNA sequence: TGTGCCAGTAGTTCGCTGGGACAGGGAAGCACAGATACGCAGTATTTT.

The chain links TRBV5-1 to TRBJ2-6; 7 nucleotides agree with TRBD2. Germline V lookup: CDR1 SGHRS, CDR2 YFSETQ. The CDR3 spans 19 residues. J gave up 2 bases and V 3 bases, and 14 bases lay outside the gene matches. The CDR3 loop reads CASSWGGRTGLPGANVLTF. In nucleotides, the CDR3 is TGCGCCAGCAGCTGGGGAGGGCGGACTGGCCTCCCTGGGGCCAACGTCCTGACTTTC.

The J gene is TRBJ1-4, the V gene TRBV6-1; 9 bases fit TRBD1. The CDR3 sequence is 14 residues long. The germline CDR1 and CDR2 sequences are MNHNS and SASEGT. V lost 3 bases and J lost 5; bases outside the gene matches: 1. The CDR3 DNA reads TGTGCCAGCAGTGATGGGACAGGGAATGAAAAACTGTTTTTT. The encoded protein is CASSDGTGNEKLFF.

V gene TRBV29-1 combines with J gene TRBJ2-5; possible D gene TRBD1, 5 bases. The germline V gene encodes CDR1 SQVTM and CDR2 ANQGSEA. Between the trimmed V and J ends, which lost 3 bases and 3 bases, there was a span of 11 bases. The CDR3 has 13 amino acids. CDR3 amino acids: CSVEKGMKETQYF. CDR3 in DNA: TGCAGCGTTGAGAAGGGGATGAAAGAGACCCAGTACTTC.

Only one count was recorded for this clone. This chain joins TRBV19 and TRBJ2-1; TRBD1 matches 9 bases. The CDR3 sequence is 15 residues long. The germline V gene encodes CDR1 LNHDA and CDR2 SQIVND (reference sequence). Trimming cost V 3 bases and J 3 bases; bases outside gene matches: 3. The DNA for the CDR3 is TGTGCCAGTAGTATTAGGGACAGGGACTACAATGAGCAGTTCTTC. Translation gives CASSIRDRDYNEQFF.